Listed below are T cell receptor beta chains from one sample, sequenced in a study of cytomegalovirus exposure and HLA in healthy donors. The table came from immunoSEQ multiplex PCR; TCRdb's copy has only in-frame clones and leaves some out. The sample holds some 60,000 clones; more than 70% are singletons and the top ten take approximately 6%. Sequencing was performed on PBMCs. These receptors all come from a male donor in good health and CMV-seronegative. The CDR3 runs from the conserved cysteine through the conserved F or W. A D gene is named only where the DNA matches it firmly. Size tells how often a clone was seen (once, few, many) or the class of an expanded clone, and some rows leave it out.

d_call | clone_size | j_call | v_call | cdr3_aa | cdr3_nt
NA | NA | TRBJ2-7 | TRBV12-5 | CASGLSGISYEQYF | TGTGCTAGTGGTTTATCAGGGATCTCCTACGAGCAGTACTTC
NA | NA | TRBJ2-3 | TRBV14 | CASSLQPRDTQYF | TGTGCCAGCAGCCTGCAACCTCGGGATACGCAGTATTTT
TRBD2 | NA | TRBJ2-7 | TRBV7-2 | CASSFSGGSTGYEQYF | TGTGCCAGCAGCTTTAGCGGGGGGTCGACCGGCTACGAGCAGTACTTC
TRBD1 | NA | TRBJ2-5 | TRBV2 | CASSRTGGAGETQYF | TGTGCCAGCAGTCGTACAGGGGGCGCGGGGGAGACCCAGTACTTC
NA | NA | TRBJ1-1 | TRBV4-1 | CASSQFIQREEAFF | TGCGCCAGCAGCCAATTTATCCAACGAGAGGAAGCTTTCTTT
TRBD1 | NA | TRBJ1-1 | TRBV6-5 | CASSKGQLRPEAFF | TGTGCCAGCAGTAAGGGACAGCTGAGGCCTGAAGCTTTCTTT
TRBD2 | NA | TRBJ2-7 | TRBV5-6 | CASSLAGSTSGGAYEQYF | TGTGCCAGCAGCTTGGCTGGGAGCACTAGCGGGGGGGCCTACGAGCAGTACTTC
TRBD1 | NA | TRBJ2-7 | TRBV7-9 | CASSLVVDRVDQYF | TGTGCCAGCAGCTTAGTGGTCGACAGGGTGGATCAGTACTTC
TRBD2 | NA | TRBJ2-1 | TRBV4-3 | CASSQAGLAGDNEQFF | TGCGCCAGCAGCCAAGCGGGACTAGCGGGGGACAATGAGCAGTTCTTC
NA | NA | TRBJ2-5 | TRBV6-5 | CASSYTLPGLQETQYF | TGTGCCAGCAGTTACACCCTACCGGGTTTACAAGAGACCCAGTACTTC
NA | NA | TRBJ2-5 | TRBV7-2 | CASSSLSRETQYF | TGTGCCAGCAGCTCACTTAGCCGGGAGACCCAGTACTTC
TRBD2 | NA | TRBJ2-3 | TRBV7-2 | CASRSGRGTDTQYF | TGTGCCAGCCGGTCGGGGAGGGGCACAGATACGCAGTATTTT
TRBD2 | NA | TRBJ2-5 | TRBV5-1 | CASRALSGAVETQYF | TGCGCCAGTAGGGCGCTTAGCGGGGCGGTGGAGACCCAGTACTTC
NA | NA | TRBJ2-7 | TRBV4-1 | CASSQDGPYYEQYF | TGCGCCAGCAGCCAAGATGGTCCCTACTACGAGCAGTACTTC
NA | once | TRBJ1-5 | TRBV7-8 | CASSSPPGQRNQPQHF | TGTGCCAGCAGCTCGCCTCCGGGACAACGCAATCAGCCCCAGCATTTT
NA | once | TRBJ2-5 | TRBV6-5 | CASSYSRGGEETQYF | TGTGCCAGCAGTTACTCTCGAGGGGGGGAAGAGACCCAGTACTTC
TRBD1 | NA | TRBJ1-2 | TRBV4-2 | CASSPGQGASGYTF | TGTGCCAGCAGCCCGGGACAGGGGGCGAGTGGCTACACCTTC
NA | NA | TRBJ1-2 | TRBV5-1 | CASSRRSTDSDYGYTF | TGCGCCAGCAGCCGACGTTCGACAGACTCCGACTATGGCTACACCTTC
NA | NA | TRBJ2-1 | TRBV5-5 | CASTKGVSYNEQFF | TGTGCCAGCACCAAAGGAGTCTCCTACAATGAGCAGTTCTTC
NA | NA | TRBJ1-4 | TRBV30 | CAWRLGLGVDNEKLFF | TGTGCCTGGAGGCTGGGTTTAGGGGTGGATAATGAAAAACTGTTTTTT
NA | once | TRBJ1-2 | TRBV7-8 | CASSLASQRYGYTF | TGTGCCAGCAGCTTAGCGTCACAGAGATATGGCTACACCTTC
TRBD2 | few | TRBJ2-1 | TRBV7-6 | CASSLGTSGGYNEQFF | TGTGCCAGCAGCTTAGGGACTAGCGGGGGTTACAATGAGCAGTTCTTC
NA | NA | TRBJ1-2 | TRBV5-4 | CASSSDFIAGGYTF | TGTGCCAGCAGCTCGGACTTCATAGCAGGTGGCTACACCTTC
TRBD1 | NA | TRBJ2-1 | TRBV2 | CASSGDRGLDEQFF | TGTGCCAGCAGCGGGGACAGGGGGCTAGATGAGCAGTTCTTC
TRBD1 | NA | TRBJ1-6 | TRBV7-9 | CSSSRQGASPLHF | TGTTCCAGCAGCCGACAGGGGGCTTCACCCCTCCACTTT
NA | NA | TRBJ1-1 | TRBV4-2 | CASSQDPGRDTEAFF | TGTGCCAGCAGCCAAGACCCGGGAAGGGACACTGAAGCTTTCTTT
NA | NA | TRBJ1-1 | TRBV10-3 | CAISEDGQWGAFF | TGTGCCATCAGTGAGGATGGACAGTGGGGGGCTTTCTTT
TRBD1 | NA | TRBJ2-7 | TRBV4-3 | CASSHRTGDGGEQYF | TGCGCCAGCAGCCACAGGACAGGGGATGGCGGGGAGCAGTACTTC
TRBD1 | NA | TRBJ2-7 | TRBV2 | CASRDRGAATTVYEQYF | TGTGCCAGCAGGGACAGGGGGGCGGCTACCACAGTCTACGAGCAGTACTTC
TRBD1 | NA | TRBJ1-5 | TRBV29-1 | CSVATGGGVNQPQHF | TGCAGCGTAGCGACAGGGGGGGGCGTCAATCAGCCCCAGCATTTT
NA | NA | TRBJ2-2 | TRBV27 | CASSSTGRPTGELFF | TGTGCCAGCAGTTCGACAGGACGACCGACCGGGGAGCTGTTTTTT
NA | NA | TRBJ1-6 | TRBV9 | CASSVEATSSYNSPLHF | TGTGCCAGCAGTGTGGAGGCTACCAGCTCCTATAATTCACCCCTCCACTTT
NA | NA | TRBJ2-2 | TRBV19 | CASSIDRTGVNTGELFF | TGTGCCAGTAGTATAGATAGGACTGGCGTGAACACCGGGGAGCTGTTTTTT
NA | NA | TRBJ1-3 | TRBV5-1 | CASSQQGGGNTIYF | TGCGCCAGCAGCCAACAGGGTGGTGGAAACACCATATATTTT
TRBD1 | NA | TRBJ1-1 | TRBV7-9 | CASSAPGGGFMNTEAFF | TGTGCCAGCAGCGCCCCAGGGGGTGGTTTTATGAACACTGAAGCTTTCTTT
NA | NA | TRBJ1-3 | TRBV7-9 | CASSFKGVGSGNTIYF | TGTGCCAGCAGCTTCAAAGGGGTCGGCTCTGGAAACACCATATATTTT
TRBD1 | NA | TRBJ1-1 | TRBV4-1 | CASSRTGTDTEAFF | TGCGCCAGCAGCCGGACAGGGACGGACACTGAAGCTTTCTTT
TRBD2 | NA | TRBJ2-3 | TRBV13 | CASSSRLAGGGDTQYF | TGTGCCAGCAGCTCCAGACTAGCGGGGGGGGGAGATACGCAGTATTTT
NA | NA | TRBJ2-6 | TRBV19 | CASSRVRGTDHSGANVLTF | TGTGCCAGTAGTAGGGTCCGGGGGACGGATCACTCTGGGGCCAACGTCCTGACTTTC
TRBD2 | NA | TRBJ2-3 | TRBV7-2 | CASSLLRGGHTDTQYF | TGTGCCAGCAGCTTATTGCGGGGGGGCCACACAGATACGCAGTATTTT
NA | NA | TRBJ2-7 | TRBV7-2 | CASSLAEAPGYF | TGTGCCAGCAGCTTAGCCGAGGCTCCCGGGTACTTC
TRBD2 | NA | TRBJ2-1 | TRBV7-2 | CASSPERPGGYNEQFF | TGTGCCAGCAGCCCCGAAAGGCCGGGGGGCTACAATGAGCAGTTCTTC
NA | NA | TRBJ1-1 | TRBV9 | CASSPRGALNTEAFF | TGTGCCAGCAGCCCCCGGGGGGCCTTGAACACTGAAGCTTTCTTT